These 17 T cell receptor beta chains were all obtained from the same sample, sequenced in a study of blood T cell repertoires in COVID-19 (dated by TCRdb to 2020 to 2022). The method behind the library was the immunoSEQ multiplex PCR assay. TCRdb stores this immuneACCESS table with in-frame sequences only. Part of the clones is absent; in the studies checked, under half of the shortfall reflects unresolved V genes, and no reason is known for the rest. In this sample the table shows about 210,000 clones, roughly nine tenths of which occur a single time. The ten largest account for 1% to 1.5% of the sample. The sequencing input was peripheral blood. Receptors originate from a man between 25 and 39 years old with acute or convalescent COVID-19.

The chain employs TRBV3-1 (or the pseudogene TRBV3-2) and TRBJ1-2; 7 bases are a match to TRBD1. V trimming: 2 bases; J trimming: 6 bases; junction bases outside the gene matches: 3. Germline assignment: CDR1 LGHDT and CDR2 YNNKEL (reference sequence). The CDR3 consists of 13 residues. CDR3 sequence reads: CASSQRQGDGYTF. The DNA of the CDR3 is TGTGCCAGCAGCCAACGCCAGGGGGATGGCTACACCTTC.

This rearrangement joins TRBV18 to TRBJ2-7; tentative D call: TRBD2 (5 bases). Germline V gene sequence: CDR1 KGHSH, CDR2 LQKENI. V was cut by 3 bases and J by 4 bases, with 22 bases left in between. The CDR3 is 17 residues long. The CDR3, as DNA: TGTGCCAGCTCACCGACACCGGGAAGGGTCGGGCAATACGAGCAGTACTTC. It codes for CASSPTPGRVGQYEQYF.

This clone came up once. J is TRBJ1-2 and V is TRBV3-1 (or the pseudogene TRBV3-2), with D perhaps TRBD1 (6 bases). This CDR3 spans 18 amino acids. Trimming took off 1 base at V and 1 base at J, with 19 bases between the two ends. Per germline, CDR1 LGHDT and CDR2 YNNKEL (reference sequence). The CDR3 protein is CASSQGRPGPGHNYGYTF. CDR3 in DNA: TGTGCCAGCAGCCAAGGGCGGCCAGGGCCGGGACATAACTATGGCTACACCTTC.

The V call is TRBV27, the J call TRBJ2-7, with 8 bases aligning to TRBD1. Germline CDR1 is MNHEY and CDR2 is SMNVEV (reference sequence). The V and J ends lost 4 bases and 1 base, in that order; junction bases with no gene match: 6. The CDR3 has 15 amino acids. The CDR3 sequence is CASSSQGELSYEQYF. CDR3 sequence (DNA): TGTGCCAGCAGTTCACAGGGGGAACTATCCTACGAGCAGTACTTC.

The rearrangement links TRBV7-9 to TRBJ1-2; no reliable D call. The V gene lost 1 base and the J gene lost 5 bases, with 8 bases spanning the gap. The V gene's germline CDR1 is SEHNR and CDR2 FQNEAQ (reference sequence). The CDR3 runs to 13 residues. CDR3 protein: CASSLGVGYGYTF. CDR3 nucleotides: TGTGCCAGCAGCTTAGGTGTCGGGTATGGCTACACCTTC.

This clone was seen once. The V call is TRBV11-2, the J call TRBJ2-7; 7 bases agree with TRBD1. The V gene's germline CDR1 is SGHAT and CDR2 FQNNGV. The CDR3 covers 15 residues. Trimming cost V 5 bases and J 5 bases; bases outside gene matches: 12. The CDR3 DNA sequence: TGTGCCAGCAGCCAAACGGGACAGATCTTCCACGAGCAGTACTTC. This sequence encodes CASSQTGQIFHEQYF.

The rearrangement links TRBV4-1 to TRBJ2-2; unclear D gene. The CDR3 is 12 residues long. V lost 6 bases, J lost 5 bases, and 7 bases lay in between. Germline loops: CDR1 MGHRA, CDR2 YSYEKL. The CDR3 sequence is CASRQITGELFF. The CDR3 region has the DNA TGCGCCAGCAGGCAGATAACCGGGGAGCTGTTTTTT.

This rearrangement joins TRBV27 to TRBJ2-1, with D maybe TRBD1 (6 bases). Germline CDR1 reads MNHEY; CDR2 reads SMNVEV (reference sequence). This CDR3 spans 12 amino acids. V shed 6 bases and J shed 7 bases, with 10 bases lying between them. CDR3 sequence (DNA): TGTGCCAGCAGCCTACAGGGAAATGAGCAGTTCTTC. As protein: CASSLQGNEQFF.

The chain couples TRBV27 to TRBJ1-2, with D possibly being TRBD1 (5 bases). V dropped 6 bases and J dropped 2 bases, with 13 bases sitting between them. This CDR3 region has 14 residues. CDR1 MNHEY and CDR2 SMNVEV come from the germline V gene (reference sequence). The CDR3 nucleotides are TGTGCCAGCAGAAAGTTAGACAGCAACTATGGCTACACCTTC. Translated: CASRKLDSNYGYTF.

The chain combines TRBV6-5 with TRBJ2-7, with 8 bases identical to TRBD2. The CDR3 sequence is 15 residues long. CDR1 and CDR2 from the germline V gene are MNHEY and SVGAGI. Trimming at V came to 7 bases and at J to 4 bases, leaving 12 bases not matched to a gene. The CDR3 nucleotides are TGTGCCAGCACTAGTTTGGCGGGAGGTGTATACGAGCAGTACTTC. This gives the protein CASTSLAGGVYEQYF.

The chain is built from TRBV7-9 and TRBJ1-2; no clear D gene. Trimming shortened V by 5 bases and J by 4 bases, and 17 bases separated the two germline ends. This CDR3 is 15 amino acids long. Germline CDR1 and CDR2: SEHNR and FQNEAQ (reference sequence). Here the CDR3 reads CASSPHRESTYGYTF. In DNA, the CDR3 is TGTGCCAGCAGCCCGCACAGAGAATCTACCTATGGCTACACCTTC. Full variable domain (missing parts from reference TRBV7-9 and TRBJ1-2): DTGVSQNPRHKITKRGQNVTFRCDPISEHNRLYWYRQTLGQGPEFLTYFQNEAQLEKSRLLSDRFSAERPKGSFSTLEIQRTEQGDSAMYLCASSPHRESTYGYTFGSGTRLTVV.

V gene TRBV30 combines with J gene TRBJ2-7, with 10 bases identical to TRBD2. The length of the CDR3 is 13 residues. The V gene end was trimmed by 5 bases and the J gene end by 0 bases; junction bases not matched to a gene: 1. From germline, CDR1 is GTSNPN and CDR2 SVGIG (reference sequence). This CDR3 is CAWGLADSYEQYF. Here the CDR3 DNA reads TGTGCCTGGGGACTAGCGGACTCCTACGAGCAGTACTTC. The whole variable domain, remainder taken from reference TRBV30 and TRBJ2-7, is SQTIHQWPATLVQPVGSPLSLECTVEGTSNPNLYWYRQAAGRGLQLLFYSVGIGQISSEVPQNLSASRPQDRQFILSSKKLLLSDSGFYLCAWGLADSYEQYFGPGTRLTVT.

V usage is TRBV4-2 and J usage is TRBJ2-2, with a possible D match to TRBD2 (5 bases). The germline V gene encodes CDR1 LGHNA and CDR2 YNFKEQ. CDR3 size: 14 residues. The germline V and J ends were trimmed by 0 bases and 4 bases, with 6 bases remaining between them. The CDR3 sequence: CASSQERGTGELFF. For the CDR3, the DNA is TGTGCCAGCAGCCAAGAACGGGGCACCGGGGAGCTGTTTTTT.

In its sample, this clone was seen once. The rearrangement joins TRBV27 to TRBJ2-1; unclear D gene. The CDR3 loop spans 15 amino acids. The V and J ends lost 7 bases and 0 bases respectively, with 13 bases between them. Germline CDR1 and CDR2: MNHEY and SMNVEV (reference sequence). CDR3 residues: CASIQSRGSYNEQFF. CDR3 coding DNA: TGTGCCAGCATCCAGTCCCGAGGCTCCTACAATGAGCAGTTCTTC.

V is TRBV7-6 and J is TRBJ2-1, with 8 bases identical to TRBD2. V was clipped by 1 base and J by 3 bases; unmatched bases: 5. The V gene's germline CDR1 is SGHVS and CDR2 FNYEAQ. The CDR3 loop spans 16 amino acids. CDR3 loop: CASSLVGGGNYNEQFF. Written as DNA, the CDR3 is TGTGCCAGCAGCTTAGTCGGCGGGGGGAACTACAATGAGCAGTTCTTC. The complete variable domain, with remaining parts taken from reference TRBV7-6 and TRBJ2-1, reads GAGVSQSPRYKVTKRGQDVALRCDPISGHVSLYWYRQALGQGPEFLTYFNYEAQQDKSGLPNDRFSAERPEGSISTLTIQRTEQRDSAMYRCASSLVGGGNYNEQFFGPGTRLTVL.

The chain is built from TRBV19 and TRBJ2-5, with a weak D call TRBD1 (5 bases). The V end was cut by 0 bases, the J end by 9 bases, with 20 bases between. Per the germline V gene, CDR1 is LNHDA and CDR2 is SQIVND (reference sequence). This CDR3 comprises 16 residues. This CDR3 reads CASSIDSGTGWGAQYF. The CDR3 DNA reads as TGTGCCAGTAGTATAGATTCTGGAACCGGATGGGGCGCCCAGTACTTC.

This chain's CDR3 is CASSLQRGGVGELFF. The CDR3 DNA follows: TGTGCCAGCAGCTTACAGCGGGGGGGCGTCGGGGAGCTGTTTTTT. This chain uses TRBV7-2 with TRBJ2-2, with 10 bases matching TRBD2. V shed 2 bases and J 7 bases; nucleotides not matched to a gene: 4. CDR3 length: 15 residues. Germline loops: CDR1 SGHTA, CDR2 FQGNSA.